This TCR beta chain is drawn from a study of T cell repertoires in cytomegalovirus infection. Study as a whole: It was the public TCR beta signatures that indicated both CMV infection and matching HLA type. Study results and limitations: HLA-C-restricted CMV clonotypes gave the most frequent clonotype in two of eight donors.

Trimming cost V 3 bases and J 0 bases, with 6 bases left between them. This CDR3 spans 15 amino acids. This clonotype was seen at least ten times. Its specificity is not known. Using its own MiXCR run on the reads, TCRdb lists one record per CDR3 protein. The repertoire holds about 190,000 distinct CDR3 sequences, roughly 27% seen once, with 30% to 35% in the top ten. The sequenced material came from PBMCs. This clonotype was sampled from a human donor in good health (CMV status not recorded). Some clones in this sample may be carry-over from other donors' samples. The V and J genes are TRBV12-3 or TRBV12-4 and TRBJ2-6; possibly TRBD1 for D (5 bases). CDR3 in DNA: TGTGCCAGCAGTTTTCAGGGCTCTGGGGCCAACGTCCTGACTTTC. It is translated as CASSFQGSGANVLTF.